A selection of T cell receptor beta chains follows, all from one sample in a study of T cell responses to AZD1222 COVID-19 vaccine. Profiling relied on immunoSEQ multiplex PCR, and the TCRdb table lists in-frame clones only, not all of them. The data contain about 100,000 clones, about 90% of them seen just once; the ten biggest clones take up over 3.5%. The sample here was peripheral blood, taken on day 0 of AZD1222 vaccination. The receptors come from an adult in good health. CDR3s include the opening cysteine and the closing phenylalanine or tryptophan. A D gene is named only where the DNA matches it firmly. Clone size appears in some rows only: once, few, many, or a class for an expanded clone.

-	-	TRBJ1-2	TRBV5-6	CASSLYGNYGYTF	TGTGCCAGCAGCTTGTACGGAAACTATGGCTACACCTTC
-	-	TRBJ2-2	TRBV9	CASSGGGGKTGELFF	TGTGCCAGCAGCGGAGGAGGGGGCAAGACCGGGGAGCTGTTTTTT
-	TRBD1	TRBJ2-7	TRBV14	CASSFLPGQGAYEQYF	TGTGCCAGCAGCTTTCTCCCGGGACAGGGGGCCTACGAGCAGTACTTC
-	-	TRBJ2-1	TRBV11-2	CASSLFAGTQNEQFF	TGTGCCAGCAGCTTATTCGCCGGGACTCAGAATGAGCAGTTCTTC
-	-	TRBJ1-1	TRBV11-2	CASSSRVNTEAFF	TGTGCCAGCAGCTCCAGGGTGAACACTGAAGCTTTCTTT
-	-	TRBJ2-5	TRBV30	CAWSVWGRETQYF	TGTGCCTGGAGTGTATGGGGGAGGGAGACCCAGTACTTC
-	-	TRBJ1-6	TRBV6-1	CASSESLGENSPLHF	TGTGCCAGCAGTGAGTCTCTAGGGGAAAATTCACCCCTCCACTTT
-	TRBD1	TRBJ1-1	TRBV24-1	CATSDLRQGVSEAFF	TGTGCCACCAGTGATTTGAGGCAGGGGGTTTCTGAAGCTTTCTTT
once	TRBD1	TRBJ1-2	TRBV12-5	CASGSPGTGLYGYTF	TGTGCTAGTGGTTCCCCCGGGACAGGCCTCTATGGCTACACCTTC
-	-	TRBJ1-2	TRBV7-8	CASSFGPRGGAYGYTF	TGTGCCAGCAGCTTTGGCCCCCGGGGGGGCGCCTATGGCTACACCTTC
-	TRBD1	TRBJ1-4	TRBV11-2	CASSPNRGGEKLFF	TGTGCCAGCAGCCCAAACAGGGGGGGTGAAAAACTGTTTTTT
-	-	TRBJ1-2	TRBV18	CASSPPEQQYGYTF	TGTGCCAGCTCACCACCTGAGCAACAATATGGCTACACCTTC
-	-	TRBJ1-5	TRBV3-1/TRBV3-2	CASSQAQGQPQHF	TGTGCCAGCAGCCAAGCACAGGGTCAGCCCCAGCATTTT
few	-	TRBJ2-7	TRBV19	CASSIPGDYEQYF	TGTGCCAGTAGTATTCCAGGGGACTACGAGCAGTACTTC
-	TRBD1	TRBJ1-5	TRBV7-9	CASSQGQNQPQHF	TGTGCCAGCAGCCAGGGACAGAATCAGCCCCAGCATTTT
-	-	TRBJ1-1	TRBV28	CASSRRLYTEAFF	TGTGCCAGCAGCCGTCGGCTCTACACTGAAGCTTTCTTT
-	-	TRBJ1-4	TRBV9	CASSPQGSTNEKLFF	TGTGCCAGCAGCCCCCAGGGTTCAACTAATGAAAAACTGTTTTTT
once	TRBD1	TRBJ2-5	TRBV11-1	CASSPGQGKETQYF	TGTGCCAGCAGCCCCGGACAGGGGAAAGAGACCCAGTACTTC